The present T cell receptor (beta chain) was sequenced within a study of beta chain features in type 1 diabetes. Study at large: Comparable age, gender and cell yields were observed in patients relative to healthy donors. Findings and limits, study-wide: Here, the possible influence of HLA type (on TCRB rearrangement) remained unresolved. cDNA-based sequencing might over-represent cells highly expressing TCR.

Germline V gene data show CDR1 as SQVTM and CDR2 as ANQGSEA. The CDR3 is 14 amino acids. Germline trimming cut 7 bases from V and 0 bases from J; bases unmatched to any gene: 6. As concerns this clone: Its antigen is not known.

Isolated RNA was reverse transcribed in full, so expressed TCRB transcripts were sequenced. Method: immunoSEQ multiplex PCR; TCRdb's copy keeps in-frame clones and lacks some. The sample includes 120,000 to 150,000 clones, 40% to 55% of them seen just once. V gene TRBV29-1 combines with J gene TRBJ2-1, with 7 bases lining up with TRBD2. Sequenced input: Tregs from blood. This clonotype was obtained from a man younger than 35 in good health. CDR3 amino acids: CSALLASSYNEQFF. CDR3 nucleotide sequence: TGCAGCGCATTACTAGCGAGCTCCTACAATGAGCAGTTCTTC.